Below, 15 T cell receptor beta chains from the same sample are listed, as sequenced in a study of yellow fever vaccine responses in identical twins. Each CDR3 protein is one row after TCRdb ran MiXCR on the RT-PCR reads. The sample lists about 19,000 distinct CDR3 sequences; approximately 72% were seen once. The material was T cells from blood (PBMCs), unsorted or a sorted subset (not recorded which), obtained before or after yellow fever vaccination (not recorded which). The receptor set was obtained from a woman aged 18 to 35 who received the yellow fever vaccine.

The table lists this clonotype with a few counts. CDR3 DNA sequence: TGCAGCGCAGCCGGGACCGTTTACAATGAGCAGTTCTTC. Translated, it gives CSAAGTVYNEQFF. The J gene is TRBJ2-1, the V gene TRBV29-1; either TRBD1 or TRBD2 may supply D (5 bases each). Germline V gene data show CDR1 as SQVTM and CDR2 as ANQGSEA. The ends were cut back, 7 bases at V and 4 bases at J, with 14 bases in the middle. The CDR3 contains 13 residues.

The chain carries TRBV20-1 and TRBJ2-2; D remains ambiguous. The V and J ends lost 0 bases and 1 base respectively, with 12 bases between them. This CDR3 is 16 amino acids long. Germline V gene data show CDR1 as DFQATT and CDR2 as SNEGSKA (reference sequence). For the CDR3, the DNA is TGCAGTGCTAGAGATCTTGGTAGCCAGAACACCGGGGAGCTGTTTTTT. This translates into CSARDLGSQNTGELFF.

The V call is TRBV11-1, the J call TRBJ2-7, with 12 positions matching TRBD2. Per germline, CDR1 SGHAT and CDR2 FQDESV (reference sequence). The CDR3 length is 18 residues. The junction had 16 bases not matched to a gene; V was cut back by 5 bases and J by 5 bases. In DNA, the CDR3 is TGTGCCAGCAGCCCTCGACCGACTAGCGGGAGAATTCTGGACGAGCAGTACTTC. Its protein is CASSPRPTSGRILDEQYF.

For the CDR3, the DNA is TGTGCCAGCAGTCCGGGACAGGGGACCTACGAGCAGTACGTC. Protein: CASSPGQGTYEQYV. This chain links TRBV27 with TRBJ2-7; TRBD1 agrees at 10 bases. The V gene's germline CDR1 is MNHEY and CDR2 SMNVEV (reference sequence). The CDR3 length is 14 residues. Trimming removed 5 bases from V and 2 bases from J; junction bases left unmatched: 3.

The J gene is TRBJ1-2, the V gene TRBV4-2; D is undetermined. The CDR3 has 13 amino acids. Trimming pared 3 bases from V and 4 bases from J, leaving 9 bases between. Germline-derived CDR1 and CDR2 are LGHNA and YNFKEQ. The CDR3 loop reads CASSQDVGYGYTF. DNA for the CDR3: TGTGCCAGCAGCCAGGATGTTGGCTATGGCTACACCTTC.

V usage is TRBV4-1 and J usage is TRBJ1-5; D uncertain. Looked up from germline, CDR1 is MGHRA and CDR2 is YSYEKL. This CDR3 contains 15 residues. V was clipped by 1 base and J by 5 bases, with 12 bases between them. The chain's CDR3 is CASSQVSGSYQPQHF. In nucleotides, the CDR3 is TGCGCCAGCAGCCAAGTTTCCGGGTCTTATCAGCCCCAGCATTTT.

The CDR3 here is CASSLTLTDTQYF. CDR3 in DNA: TGTGCCAGCAGCTTGACCCTCACAGATACGCAGTATTTT. The genes are TRBV11-1 and TRBJ2-3, with D uncertain. This CDR3 has 13 residues. Trimming cost V 3 bases and J 2 bases, with 6 bases left between them. In germline, CDR1 is SGHAT, CDR2 FQDESV (reference sequence). The variable domain in full, completed from reference TRBV11-1 and TRBJ2-3, reads EAEVAQSPRYKITEKSQAVAFWCDPISGHATLYWYRQILGQGPELLVQFQDESVVDDSQLPKDRFSAERLKGVDSTLKIQPAELGDSAMYLCASSLTLTDTQYFGPGTRLTVL.

V gene TRBV5-4 combines with J gene TRBJ2-5; no clear D gene. The germline V and J ends were trimmed by 4 bases and 4 bases, with 14 bases remaining between them. Per germline, CDR1 SGHNT and CDR2 YYREEE (reference sequence). The CDR3 covers 14 residues. CDR3 region: CASSADSLRETQYF. In DNA form, the CDR3 reads TGTGCCAGCAGCGCCGACTCCTTAAGAGAGACCCAGTACTTC.

J is TRBJ1-1 and V is TRBV5-1; D call uncertain. The CDR3 totals 16 residues. Trimming removed 0 bases at V and 1 base at J, with 13 bases between. Looked up from germline, CDR1 is SGHRS and CDR2 is YFSETQ. The CDR3 DNA is TGCGCCAGCAGCTTGGGTATAACACCTCAGAACACTGAAGCTTTCTTT. It specifies CASSLGITPQNTEAFF.

This clonotype occurred once. The CDR3 loop reads CASSRDRTDTQYF. CDR3 sequence (DNA): TGTGCCAGCTCACGGGACCGCACAGATACGCAGTATTTT. This rearrangement joins TRBV18 to TRBJ2-3, with D perhaps matching TRBD1 or TRBD2 (5 bases each). The germline V and J ends were trimmed by 4 bases and 1 base, with 6 bases remaining between them. In germline, CDR1 is KGHSH, CDR2 LQKENI. The CDR3 runs 13 residues.

The table lists this clonotype with a few counts. The V call is TRBV13, the J call TRBJ1-3; D is possibly TRBD1 (6 bases). The CDR3 runs 17 residues. CDR1 PRHDT and CDR2 FYEKMQ come from the germline V gene (reference sequence). The V end was cut by 4 bases, the J end by 1 base, with 17 bases between. The CDR3 nucleotides read TGTGCCAGCAGCTCCCGAGAGTCAGGGGCATCTGGAAACACCATATATTTT. It codes for CASSSRESGASGNTIYF.

In its sample, this clonotype was seen a few times. The chain recombines TRBV14 with TRBJ1-1, with D hard to call. With 2 bases removed from V and 1 base from J, the gap between germline ends came to 8 bases. There are 14 residues in the CDR3. The germline CDR1 and CDR2 sequences are SGHDN and FVKESK. DNA of the CDR3: TGTGCCAGCAGCCAATTACTACCGAACACTGAAGCTTTCTTT. It encodes CASSQLLPNTEAFF.

This chain connects TRBV15 to TRBJ2-7; TRBD1 is a possible D gene (6 bases). Trimming shortened V by 0 bases and J by 4 bases, and 10 bases separated the two germline ends. The CDR3 totals 14 residues. CDR1 LNHNV and CDR2 YYDKDF come from the germline V gene (reference sequence). The CDR3 sequence: CATSRDRGFYEQYF. The CDR3 DNA reads as TGTGCCACCAGCAGAGACAGGGGATTTTACGAGCAGTACTTC.

The table lists this clonotype with a count of one. The gene calls are TRBV12-3 or TRBV12-4 and TRBJ1-1; D call uncertain. CDR3 length: 14 amino acids. V lost 2 bases, J lost 0 bases, and 7 bases lay in between. The CDR3 DNA reads as TGTGCCAGCAGTTTAATCTGGATGAACACTGAAGCTTTCTTT. This translates into CASSLIWMNTEAFF.

This chain links TRBV11-3 with TRBJ1-4, with D possibly TRBD1 on 5 matching bases. The CDR3 covers 13 residues. The V gene's germline CDR1 is SGHNT and CDR2 YENEEA. V was shortened by 4 bases and J by 7 bases, with 10 bases between the two germline ends. As DNA, the CDR3 is TGTGCCAGCAGCTACCGACAGAGTGAAAAACTGTTTTTT. It yields the protein CASSYRQSEKLFF.